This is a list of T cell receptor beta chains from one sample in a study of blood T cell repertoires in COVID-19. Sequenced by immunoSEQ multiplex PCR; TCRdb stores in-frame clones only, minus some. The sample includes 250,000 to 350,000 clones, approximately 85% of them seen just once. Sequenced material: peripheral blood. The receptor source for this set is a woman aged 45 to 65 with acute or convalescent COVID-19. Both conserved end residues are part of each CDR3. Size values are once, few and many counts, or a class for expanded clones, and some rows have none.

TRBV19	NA	CASAIRDRVRNEQFF
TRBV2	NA	CASSSRDSAYTEAFF
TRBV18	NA	CASSETDYGYTF
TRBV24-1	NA	CATSDRLAGRYNEQFF
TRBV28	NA	CASSWGQSNQPQHF
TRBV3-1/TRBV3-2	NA	CASSPWTSGEGEQYF
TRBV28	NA	CASSRQGADTQYF
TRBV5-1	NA	CASSLSGQGNQPQHF
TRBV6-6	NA	CASTGGFTDTQYF
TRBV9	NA	CASSPRTGGGEQYF
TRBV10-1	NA	CASTGARQPQHF
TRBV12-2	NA	CASRGRGGSYNEQFF
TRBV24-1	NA	CATSDFSPSGRRFYNEQFF
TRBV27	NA	CASSFAGLGEKLFF
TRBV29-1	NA	CSVDRVGEQFF
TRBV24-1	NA	CATSDDSEKVTDTQYF
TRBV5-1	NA	CASSLGGSAALYEQYF
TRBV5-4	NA	CASSPGTSMTQIYEQYF
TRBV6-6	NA	CASSYSAGPYEKLFF
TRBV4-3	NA	CASSPGTNSGNTIYF
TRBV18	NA	CASSPPSGTGALLSSYEQYF
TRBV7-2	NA	CASSLVVAGSSTQYF
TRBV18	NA	CASSPTIGADTQYF
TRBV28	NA	CASGGVAPVGPDTEAFF
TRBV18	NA	CASTGLAGGRRQETQYF
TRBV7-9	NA	CASSPRRDSGNTIYF
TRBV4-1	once	CASSQEVGTRTEAFF
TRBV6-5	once	CASRLGLAVYEQYF
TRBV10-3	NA	CAISRTGDNQPQHF
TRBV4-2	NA	CASSRLGTGLGETQYF
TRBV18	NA	CASSPGGDGTTNEKLFF
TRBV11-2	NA	CASSAGLAGEQFF
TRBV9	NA	CASSAGTGSLNMNTEAFF
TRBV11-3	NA	CASSLEVGGAYNEQFF
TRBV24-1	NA	CATSRTAQETQYF
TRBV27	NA	CASSAQGFSYNEQFF
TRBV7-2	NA	CASSPQGSGNEQFF
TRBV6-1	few	CASSGGSGRALTTDTQYF
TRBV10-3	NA	CAISEEAEGYNEQFF
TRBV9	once	CASSVDLFSYEQYF